Below are 10 T cell receptor beta chains sequenced from a single sample in a study of CD4+ T cells in melanoma. Produced via immunoSEQ multiplex PCR; TCRdb's table is partial and in-frame only. The table records some 150,000 clones, roughly 91% of them present only once. The receptors originated from a human donor with melanoma.

The rearrangement uses TRBV11-3 and TRBJ2-7; maybe TRBD2 (6 bases). CDR3 length: 13 amino acids. Trimming left V 5 bases short and J 4 bases short, with 12 bases between. Germline values: CDR1 SGHNT, CDR2 YENEEA. The CDR3 sequence: CASSLRGGYEQYF. The DNA of the CDR3 is TGTGCCAGCAGCCTCCGGGGAGGTTACGAGCAGTACTTC.

The gene calls are TRBV9 and TRBJ2-2; D is tentatively TRBD1 or TRBD2 (6 bases each). V was clipped by 0 bases and J by 4 bases, with 13 bases between them. Germline V gene data show CDR1 as SGDLS and CDR2 as YYNGEE. The CDR3 contains 16 residues. Written as DNA, the CDR3 is TGTGCCAGCAGCGTAGGTGTAGGGGGAGGCACCGGGGAGCTGTTTTTT. This translates into CASSVGVGGGTGELFF. Looking up the rest from reference TRBV9 and TRBJ2-2 gives the full variable domain: DSGVTQTPKHLITATGQRVTLRCSPRSGDLSVYWYQQSLDQGLQFLIQYYNGEERAKGNILERFSAQQFPDLHSELNLSSLELGDSALYFCASSVGVGGGTGELFFGEGSRLTVL.

This clone was recorded only once. The rearrangement joins TRBV27 to TRBJ2-5, with 8 nucleotides matching TRBD1. V dropped 5 bases and J dropped 2; count of bases not matched to a gene: 10. Germline loops: CDR1 MNHEY, CDR2 SMNVEV (reference sequence). This CDR3 contains 16 residues. The CDR3 coding sequence is TGTGCCAGCAGTGCATTCGAGGACAGGGTGCAAGAGACCCAGTACTTC. Translating it yields CASSAFEDRVQETQYF.

As DNA, the CDR3 is TGTGCCAGTAGGGACAGGGGCAGCACAGATACGCAGTATTTT. Translated: CASRDRGSTDTQYF. This chain uses TRBV19 with TRBJ2-3; 9 bases line up with TRBD1. V was clipped by 6 bases and J by 0 bases; unmatched bases: 1. CDR1 and CDR2 from the germline V gene are LNHDA and SQIVND (reference sequence). The CDR3 totals 14 residues.

This clone was detected only once. The CDR3 is CASSLAQVGTGELFF. The CDR3 DNA follows: TGTGCCAGCAGCTTAGCTCAGGTCGGCACCGGGGAGCTGTTTTTT. The chain combines TRBV7-3 with TRBJ2-2; the D is unclear. This CDR3 spans 15 amino acids. Germline loops: CDR1 SGHTA, CDR2 FQGTGA. With 2 bases removed from V and 4 bases from J, the gap between germline ends came to 11 bases.

This clone was picked up one time. The chain has TRBV2 and TRBJ2-5; 8 nucleotides match TRBD2. After removal of 4 bases from V and 5 bases from J, the junction contained 6 bases not matched to a gene. This CDR3 is built from 14 residues. The germline CDR1 and CDR2 sequences are SNHLY and FYNNEI. Here the CDR3 reads CASSVSGGRETQYF. The CDR3 DNA is TGTGCCAGCAGTGTAAGCGGGGGCCGGGAGACCCAGTACTTC.

The rearrangement joins TRBV5-1 to TRBJ1-2, with D perhaps matching TRBD1 (5 bases). The CDR3 is made up of 14 amino acids. Germline V lookup: CDR1 SGHRS, CDR2 YFSETQ. Trimming took off 4 bases at V and 8 bases at J, with 18 bases between the two ends. CDR3 coding DNA: TGCGCCAGCAGCCCCGAGGTGGGGGTTTGGGGCTACACCTTC. Translation gives CASSPEVGVWGYTF.

The J gene is TRBJ2-5, the V gene TRBV18; no clear D. The better agreement between TRBJ2-7 and the DNA end casts doubt on the J call. The CDR3 sequence is 13 residues long. The germline V gene has CDR1 KGHSH and CDR2 LQKENI. The CDR3 nucleotides read TGTGCCAGCTCACCTGGTGTCAGCTACGAGCAGTACTTC. It yields the protein CASSPGVSYEQYF.

The sample holds a few counts of this clone. The chain carries TRBV5-1 and TRBJ1-1, with D maybe TRBD1 (5 bases). CDR3 length equals 15 residues. Trimming cost V 2 bases and J 1 base, with 12 bases left between them. The germline gives CDR1 SGHRS, CDR2 YFSETQ. CDR3 nucleotides: TGCGCCAGCAGCTTAGGGGAAGCAACGAACACTGAAGCTTTCTTT. Amino acid sequence: CASSLGEATNTEAFF.

The CDR3 region is CASNRGAGGTDTQYF. The CDR3 nucleotides are TGTGCCAGCAACCGGGGGGCGGGAGGCACAGATACGCAGTATTTT. The chain uses TRBV9 and TRBJ2-3; maybe TRBD2 (7 bases). This CDR3 contains 15 residues. Germline-derived CDR1 and CDR2 are SGDLS and YYNGEE. Trimming cost V 6 bases and J 1 base, with 15 bases left between them. Full variable domain (outside the CDR3, taken from reference TRBV9 and TRBJ2-3): DSGVTQTPKHLITATGQRVTLRCSPRSGDLSVYWYQQSLDQGLQFLIQYYNGEERAKGNILERFSAQQFPDLHSELNLSSLELGDSALYFCASNRGAGGTDTQYFGPGTRLTVL.